These 27 T cell receptor beta chains share one sample of origin, sequenced in a study of blood T cells in healthy people across ages. The use of a sample-barcoded 5' primer and a J-beta primer mix characterized a second PCR of roughly 6 to 11 cycles. TCRdb reprocessed the 5' RACE reads via MiXCR and lists one record per CDR3 protein. Of around 1,000,000 distinct CDR3 sequences listed, under 30% are singletons. The same data also went into a second study, on T cells of mothers and their children.

Material for sequencing was blood. All receptors derive from a girl aged 2-9 years in good health.

The genes are TRBV29-1 and TRBJ2-1, with 11 bases matching TRBD1. The CDR3 sequence is 15 residues long. The V gene's germline CDR1 is SQVTM and CDR2 ANQGSEA. J gave up 8 bases and V 7 bases, and 13 bases lay outside the gene matches. CDR3 region: CSGGRYGTGGYEQFF. In DNA form, the CDR3 reads TGCAGCGGAGGAAGGTACGGGACAGGGGGGTATGAGCAGTTCTTC.

This clonotype has just a few counts. The V gene is TRBV28, the J gene TRBJ2-1; D perhaps matches TRBD1 (5 bases). The J call is doubtful: the DNA matches TRBJ2-5 better. This CDR3 has 13 residues. Germline CDR1 and CDR2: MDHEN and SYDVKM. The CDR3 loop is CASSLNRGQTQYF. CDR3 DNA: TGTGCCAGCAGTTTAAATAGGGGCCAGACCCAGTACTTC.

This clonotype was seen just once. At one of its ends the junction is not consistent with the germline gene, which may arise from a read error. V and J are TRBV7-6 and TRBJ2-1; tentatively, D is TRBD2 (7 bases). CDR3 length: 23 amino acids. The germline V gene encodes CDR1 SGHVS and CDR2 FNYEAQ. The DNA of the CDR3 is TGTGCCAGCAACTTAGTCCCCCTATCTAGGGGGGGCACTCCGTCGATCATCTACAATGAGCAGTTCTTC. This sequence encodes CASNLVPLSRGGTPSIIYNEQFF.

Regarding this clonotype: Germline is not matched at one junction end, which may reflect a read error. The genes are TRBV7-9 and TRBJ2-2; possible D gene TRBD1, 6 bases. The germline V gene encodes CDR1 SEHNR and CDR2 FQNEAQ (reference sequence). The CDR3 sequence is 15 residues long. CDR3 nucleotides: TGTGCCAGCAGCTTGTCAGGGGTGGACACCGGGGAGCTGTCTTTT. Its translation: CASSLSGVDTGELSF.

This rearrangement joins TRBV6-1 to TRBJ2-1; 11 bases line up with TRBD2. Germline V gene data show CDR1 as MNHNS and CDR2 as SASEGT. The J segment lost 4 bases and the V segment lost 6 bases, leaving 17 bases of the junction unmatched. This CDR3 comprises 19 residues. CDR3 region: CASSHASGGRRKRYNEQFF. In DNA, the CDR3 is TGTGCCAGCAGCCACGCTAGCGGGGGGCGACGGAAAAGATACAATGAGCAGTTCTTC.

This clonotype showed up just a few times. The chain uses TRBV5-5 and TRBJ2-7; D is possibly TRBD2 (6 bases). Trimming removed 4 bases at V and 3 bases at J, with 14 bases between. Germline lookup yields CDR1 SGHKS and CDR2 YYEKEE (reference sequence). The CDR3 is made up of 14 amino acids. This chain's CDR3 is CASSPVGTGYEQYF. The DNA for the CDR3 is TGTGCCAGCAGCCCGGTGGGGACTGGCTACGAGCAGTACTTC. Full variable domain (outside the CDR3, taken from reference TRBV5-5 and TRBJ2-7): DAGVTQSPTHLIKTRGQQVTLRCSPISGHKSVSWYQQVLGQGPQFIFQYYEKEERGRGNFPDRFSARQFPNYSSELNVNALLLGDSALYLCASSPVGTGYEQYFGPGTRLTVT.

This rearrangement joins TRBV12-3 or TRBV12-4 to TRBJ2-3, with D hard to call. The CDR3 spans 14 residues. Deletions cut 4 bases from V and 8 bases from J, with 16 bases between. The CDR3 sequence is CASSSQFGLVTQYF. CDR3 DNA sequence: TGTGCCAGCAGTTCCCAGTTTGGCCTAGTTACGCAGTATTTT.

The chain combines TRBV29-1 with TRBJ1-1; D ambiguous. Deletions cut 8 bases from V and 6 bases from J, with 7 bases between. This CDR3 has 9 amino acids. Per germline, CDR1 SQVTM and CDR2 ANQGSEA. The CDR3 protein is CSITAEAFF. As DNA, the CDR3 is TGCAGCATTACGGCTGAAGCTTTCTTT.

The rearrangement joins TRBV21-1 to TRBJ2-3; the D call TRBD2 from the table was never checked on the DNA. TRBV21-1 is an annotated pseudogene. CDR3 length equals 16 residues. CDR3 DNA sequence: TGTGCCAGCAGCAATAGGGGGAGGGGGTCGGCCGATACGCAGTATTTT. Amino acid sequence: CASSNRGRGSADTQYF.

The V and J genes are TRBV5-1 and TRBJ2-5; D perhaps matches TRBD1 (5 bases). The germline gives CDR1 SGHRS, CDR2 YFSETQ. Trimming took 3 bases from V and 5 from J, leaving 14 bases between them. CDR3 length: 14 amino acids. CDR3 amino acids: CASSCLGATETQYF. CDR3 in DNA: TGCGCCAGCAGCTGCCTAGGGGCAACGGAGACCCAGTACTTC.

The chain links TRBV25-1 to TRBJ2-1; 8 positions match TRBD2. The CDR3 totals 16 residues. V shed 5 bases, J shed 7 bases, and the junction held 13 bases outside the gene matches. Germline V gene sequence: CDR1 MGHDK, CDR2 SYGVNS. This chain's CDR3 is CASSPRAGEGRNEQFF. Written as DNA, the CDR3 is TGTGCCAGCAGTCCCCGAGCGGGAGAGGGTAGAAATGAGCAGTTCTTC.

The chain couples TRBV6-5 to TRBJ2-2, with 16 bases fitting TRBD2. This CDR3 has 18 residues. Looked up from germline, CDR1 is MNHEY and CDR2 is SVGAGI. V was clipped by 4 bases and J by 4 bases; unmatched bases: 6. The CDR3 loop is CASSSGLAGGPGTGELFF. In nucleotides, the CDR3 is TGTGCCAGCAGTTCGGGACTAGCGGGGGGGCCCGGCACCGGGGAGCTGTTTTTT.

This clonotype has just a few counts. V is TRBV7-3 and J is TRBJ1-6; D might be TRBD1 (5 bases). Germline CDR1 and CDR2: SGHTA and FQGTGA. This CDR3 is 11 amino acids long. Trimming took 8 bases from V and 10 from J, leaving 9 bases between them. CDR3 DNA: TGTGCCAGCTGGCAGGGATCACCCCTCCACTTT. Protein: CASWQGSPLHF.

This clonotype was counted many times. DNA for the CDR3: TGTGCCAGCAGTCTAGGGGACATTCAGTACTTC. Protein sequence: CASSLGDIQYF. The chain is built from TRBV7-9 and TRBJ2-4; a possible D gene is TRBD1 (5 bases). Trimming removed 6 bases at V and 8 bases at J, with 8 bases between. Germline values: CDR1 SEHNR, CDR2 FQNEAQ (reference sequence). This CDR3 spans 11 amino acids.

The CDR3, as DNA: TGCAGTGCTAGAGGAGGGACAGGGAGGGTAGAGGGTTATGGCTACACCTTC. Translated, it gives CSARGGTGRVEGYGYTF. The chain recombines TRBV20-1 with TRBJ1-2, with 9 bases lining up with TRBD1. Trimming at V came to 1 base and at J to 5 bases, leaving 14 bases not matched to a gene. CDR3 length equals 17 residues. Germline CDR1 is DFQATT and CDR2 is SNEGSKA (reference sequence).

The rearrangement joins TRBV20-1 to TRBJ2-1; no clear D gene. Germline-derived CDR1 and CDR2 are DFQATT and SNEGSKA (reference sequence). Trimming pared 3 bases from V and 9 bases from J, leaving 3 bases between. The CDR3 covers 9 residues. The DNA for the CDR3 is TGCAGTGCTAGTAGTGAGCAGTTCTTC. Its translation: CSASSEQFF.

As regards this clonotype: At one end the junction does not follow the germline gene, possibly because of a read error. In nucleotides, the CDR3 is TGTGCCAGCAGCTTAGGCGTTAACAATGAGCAGTTCTTC. It encodes CASSLGVNNEQFF. This chain links TRBV5-1 with TRBJ2-1; D is undetermined. Looked up from germline, CDR1 is SGHRS and CDR2 is YFSETQ. The CDR3 is made up of 13 amino acids.

This clonotype was counted between two and nine times. The rearrangement joins TRBV6-1 to TRBJ2-1, with D possibly matching TRBD1 (5 bases). CDR1 is MNHNS and CDR2 is SASEGT in the germline V gene. The CDR3 is 13 residues long. Trimming shortened V by 3 bases and J by 8 bases, and 11 bases separated the two germline ends. CDR3 residues: CASSDPGRDEQFF. CDR3 in DNA: TGTGCCAGCAGTGACCCAGGGCGCGATGAGCAGTTCTTC.

This rearrangement joins TRBV5-1 to TRBJ1-4, with unresolved D. Trimming took 5 bases from V and 4 from J, leaving 21 bases between them. The CDR3 is 17 amino acids. Germline-derived CDR1 and CDR2 are SGHRS and YFSETQ. The CDR3 protein is CASSPAPRGTNNEKLFF. For the CDR3, the DNA is TGCGCCAGCAGTCCAGCGCCGCGGGGAACCAATAATGAAAAACTGTTTTTT.

The chain has TRBV29-1 and TRBJ1-1, with a tentative D call TRBD1 (5 bases). The germline V and J ends were trimmed by 3 bases and 3 bases, with 29 bases remaining between them. The CDR3 runs 19 residues. Germline V lookup: CDR1 SQVTM, CDR2 ANQGSEA. CDR3 in DNA: TGCAGCGTTGACCCTCTTGCAAGCAGGACAACCTGGGAGTACACTGAAGCTTTCTTT. It encodes CSVDPLASRTTWEYTEAFF.

This clonotype was counted only a few times. The J gene is TRBJ2-1, the V gene TRBV10-3, with D possibly TRBD1 on 6 matching bases. The germline gives CDR1 ENHRY, CDR2 SYGVKD. This CDR3 comprises 13 residues. Trimming cost V 5 bases and J 3 bases, with 8 bases left between them. The CDR3 region has the DNA TGTGCCATCAGTAGGGGGAACTACAATGAGCAGTTCTTC. Protein: CAISRGNYNEQFF.

This clonotype was counted a few times. The chain combines TRBV6-4 with TRBJ2-5, with a weak D call TRBD1 (5 bases). The DNA end is more similar to TRBJ2-7, so the J call may be wrong. This CDR3 comprises 15 residues. Germline V gene sequence: CDR1 MRHNA, CDR2 SNTAGT. The CDR3 loop reads CASNYGAEPPYEQYF. CDR3 nucleotide sequence: TGTGCCAGCAACTATGGGGCAGAGCCACCCTACGAGCAGTACTTC.

The chain recombines TRBV7-2 with TRBJ1-2; no clear D gene. The CDR3 is 13 amino acids. Looked up from germline, CDR1 is SGHTA and CDR2 is FQGNSA. Trimming cost V 1 base and J 4 bases, with 7 bases left between them. CDR3 nucleotide sequence: TGTGCCAGCAGCTTAGAGGTCCTCTATGGCTACACCTTC. Translated, it gives CASSLEVLYGYTF. Full variable domain (rest looked up from reference TRBV7-2 and TRBJ1-2): GAGVSQSPSNKVTEKGKDVELRCDPISGHTALYWYRQSLGQGLEFLIYFQGNSAPDKSGLPSDRFSAERTGGSVSTLTIQRTQQEDSAVYLCASSLEVLYGYTFGSGTRLTVV.

The rearrangement uses TRBV6-1 and TRBJ2-3; D unclear. Trimming took off 2 bases at V and 6 bases at J, with 9 bases between the two ends. This CDR3 spans 13 amino acids. The germline V gene encodes CDR1 MNHNS and CDR2 SASEGT. The CDR3 loop is CASSESLLDTQYF. DNA for the CDR3: TGTGCCAGCAGTGAAAGTCTACTTGATACGCAGTATTTT.

This chain links TRBV12-3 or TRBV12-4 with TRBJ2-7; TRBD1 is a possible D gene (5 bases). The CDR3 sequence is 18 residues long. The germline V and J ends were trimmed by 1 base and 0 bases, with 19 bases remaining between them. In DNA form, the CDR3 reads TGTGCCAGCAGTTTAGAATGGGTTAACGTTGGGGCCTCCTACGAGCAGTACTTC. Protein: CASSLEWVNVGASYEQYF.

The rearrangement links TRBV7-9 to TRBJ1-4; 10 bases are shared with TRBD1. CDR1 and CDR2 from the germline V gene are SEHNR and FQNEAQ (reference sequence). The trim removed 4 bases at V and 8 bases at J, leaving 7 bases unmatched. The CDR3 length is 15 residues. The CDR3 region has the DNA TGTGCCAGCAGCTCACCGGGACAGGGGATGGAAAAACTGTTTTTT. Amino acid sequence: CASSSPGQGMEKLFF.

This clonotype was detected a few times. This CDR3 fails to terminate in the conserved phenylalanine or tryptophan, so it likely reflects a read error. This chain connects TRBV12-5 to TRBJ1-1; 9 positions agree with TRBD1. V dropped 2 bases and J dropped 4; count of bases not matched to a gene: 5. The CDR3 extends over 15 amino acids. In germline, CDR1 is LGHNT, CDR2 FRNRAP. DNA for the CDR3: TGTGCTAGTGGTTTGTTCCTGACAGGGGGCACTGAAGCTTTCGTT. Amino acid sequence: CASGLFLTGGTEAFV.